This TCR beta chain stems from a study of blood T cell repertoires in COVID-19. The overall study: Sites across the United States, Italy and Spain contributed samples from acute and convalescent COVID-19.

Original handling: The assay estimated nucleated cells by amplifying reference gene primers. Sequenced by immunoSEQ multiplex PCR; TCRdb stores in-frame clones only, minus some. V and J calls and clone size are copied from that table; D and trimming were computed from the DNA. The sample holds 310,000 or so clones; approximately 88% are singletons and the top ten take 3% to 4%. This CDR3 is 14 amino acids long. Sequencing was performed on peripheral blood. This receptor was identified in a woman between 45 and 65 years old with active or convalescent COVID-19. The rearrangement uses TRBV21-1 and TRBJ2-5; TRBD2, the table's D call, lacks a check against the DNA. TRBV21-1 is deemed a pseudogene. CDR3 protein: CASSTGDCQETQYF. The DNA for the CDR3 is TGTGCCAGCAGCACGGGGGACTGCCAGGAGACCCAGTACTTC.